These 14 T cell receptor beta chains originate from one sample sequenced in a study of shared T cell receptors in the human thymus. The data were produced by immunoSEQ multiplex PCR, yet TCRdb's version contains in-frame clones alone and is incomplete. The table records hundreds of thousands of clones, about four fifths of them present only once. This same sample was also part of a study on human thymus T cells.

The sample comprised thymocytes. The source of these receptors is a boy in the first two years of life with a congenital heart defect.

The chain links TRBV5-1 to TRBJ2-5; 10 bases are shared with TRBD1. The germline CDR1 and CDR2 sequences are SGHRS and YFSETQ. V trimming: 4 bases; J trimming: 4 bases; junction bases outside the gene matches: 1. CDR3 length: 13 amino acids. CDR3 region: CASSGTGVETQYF. The CDR3 nucleotides are TGCGCCAGCAGCGGGACAGGGGTAGAGACCCAGTACTTC. The full variable domain, completed using reference TRBV5-1 and TRBJ2-5, is KAGVTQTPRYLIKTRGQQVTLSCSPISGHRSVSWYQQTPGQGLQFLFEYFSETQRNKGNFPGRFSGRQFSNSRSEMNVSTLELGDSALYLCASSGTGVETQYFGPGTRLLVL.

This clone showed up just once. The chain uses TRBV7-9 and TRBJ2-3, with D perhaps matching TRBD1 (6 bases). V lost 5 bases, J lost 9 bases, and 18 bases lay in between. The CDR3 contains 14 residues. Germline loops: CDR1 SEHNR, CDR2 FQNEAQ (reference sequence). The CDR3 loop reads CASSERQTGKTQYF. CDR3 sequence (DNA): TGTGCCAGCAGCGAACGCCAGACAGGCAAAACGCAGTATTTT.

The chain is built from TRBV7-6 and TRBJ1-2; 11 positions match TRBD1. The V segment lost 4 bases and the J segment 4 bases; nucleotides outside the gene matches: 11. There are 17 residues in the CDR3. Germline CDR1 SGHVS, CDR2 FNYEAQ. The CDR3 loop is CASSSGQGASSFYGYTF. CDR3 DNA: TGTGCCAGCAGCTCAGGACAGGGGGCGTCCTCTTTCTATGGCTACACCTTC.

The CDR3 DNA sequence: TGTGCCAGCAGCGTAGTATCCGGCAGCGCCTACAATGAGCAGTTCTTC. It translates to CASSVVSGSAYNEQFF. V and J are TRBV9 and TRBJ2-1, with no clear D. V dropped 0 bases and J dropped 2 bases, with 12 bases sitting between them. The CDR3 has 16 amino acids. From germline, CDR1 is SGDLS and CDR2 YYNGEE.

The rearrangement links TRBV6-1 to TRBJ1-2; 7 positions agree with TRBD1. Germline V lookup: CDR1 MNHNS, CDR2 SASEGT. The V gene end was trimmed by 6 bases and the J gene end by 4 bases; junction bases not matched to a gene: 8. The CDR3 length is 14 residues. Here the CDR3 DNA reads TGTGCCAGCAGCGCGGACAGGAAGACCTATGGCTACACCTTC. Translated, it gives CASSADRKTYGYTF.

The V and J genes are TRBV10-3 and TRBJ2-7, with 10 bases fitting TRBD1. This CDR3 has 12 amino acids. V shed 8 bases, J shed 6 bases, and the junction held 4 bases outside the gene matches. From germline, CDR1 is ENHRY and CDR2 SYGVKD. CDR3 in DNA: TGTGCCATCGGGGGACAGGGGTCCGAGCAGTACTTC. Residues: CAIGGQGSEQYF.

The rearrangement uses TRBV2 and TRBJ1-5; D ambiguous. This CDR3 region has 15 residues. Germline assignment: CDR1 SNHLY and CDR2 FYNNEI. The germline V and J ends were trimmed by 7 bases and 6 bases, with 19 bases remaining between them. The DNA for the CDR3 is TGTGCCAGCACCTCGGCCCGGGAGTTTGGTCAGCCCCAGCATTTT. Its translation is CASTSAREFGQPQHF.

The V and J genes are TRBV27 and TRBJ2-7; 9 bases align to TRBD2. Germline assignment: CDR1 MNHEY and CDR2 SMNVEV (reference sequence). Trimming removed 6 bases from V and 2 bases from J; junction bases left unmatched: 8. This CDR3 contains 15 residues. The DNA of the CDR3 is TGTGCCAGCAGACAGACGGGACTAGCAGCCTACGAGCAGTACTTC. It encodes CASRQTGLAAYEQYF.

This chain uses TRBV2 with TRBJ2-7, with a tentative D call TRBD2 (6 bases). Germline V gene data show CDR1 as SNHLY and CDR2 as FYNNEI. The CDR3 is 14 amino acids. The germline V and J ends were trimmed by 4 bases and 6 bases, with 16 bases remaining between them. The CDR3 spells CASSVLFMGGEQYF. In DNA, the CDR3 is TGTGCCAGCAGTGTTCTTTTTATGGGGGGCGAGCAGTACTTC.

The chain employs TRBV4-3 and TRBJ2-5; D is perhaps TRBD1 (6 bases). Trimming pared 0 bases from V and 4 bases from J, leaving 9 bases between. The germline V gene encodes CDR1 LGHNA and CDR2 YSLEER. The CDR3 covers 14 residues. CDR3 in DNA: TGCGCCAGCAGCCAAGATATAGGGGGAGAGACCCAGTACTTC. Protein product: CASSQDIGGETQYF.

The V call is TRBV6-5, the J call TRBJ1-2; 9 bases align to TRBD1. Losses at the gene ends were 6 bases for V and 4 bases for J; bases not matched to a gene: 9. The CDR3 runs 15 residues. Germline V CDR1 and CDR2: MNHEY, SVGAGI. CDR3 in DNA: TGTGCCAGCAGGCCAGGACAGGGGTTTTTCTATGGCTACACCTTC. It specifies CASRPGQGFFYGYTF.

The chain uses TRBV5-6 and TRBJ1-6; TRBD1 agrees at 8 bases. Germline loops: CDR1 SGHDT, CDR2 YYEEEE. V was pared by 2 bases and J by 6 bases, with 4 bases of the junction left unmatched. The CDR3 contains 15 residues. The CDR3 region has the DNA TGTGCCAGCAGCTTATTACAGGGGGGTAATTCACCCCTCCACTTT. Protein product: CASSLLQGGNSPLHF.

The chain carries TRBV13 and TRBJ1-5, with 7 positions matching TRBD1. V shed 6 bases and J 1 base; nucleotides not matched to a gene: 12. The CDR3 consists of 17 residues. Germline CDR1 and CDR2: PRHDT and FYEKMQ (reference sequence). The CDR3 reads CASSPRGRGASNQPQHF. The CDR3, as DNA: TGTGCCAGCAGTCCAAGGGGCAGGGGGGCGAGCAATCAGCCCCAGCATTTT.

This chain links TRBV25-1 with TRBJ2-1, with a tentative D call TRBD2 (6 bases). Trimming removed 8 bases at V and 0 bases at J, with 8 bases between. The CDR3 loop spans 13 amino acids. CDR1 and CDR2 from the germline V gene are MGHDK and SYGVNS. As DNA, the CDR3 is TGTGCCAGCCTTAGCGGCTCCTACAATGAGCAGTTCTTC. It translates to CASLSGSYNEQFF.